These 20 T cell receptor beta chains were all obtained from the same sample, sequenced in a study of shared clonotypes between healthy human individuals. This table comes from immunoSEQ multiplex PCR, and its TCRdb copy is limited to in-frame clones, with some not included. The data contain approximately 1.4 million clones, approximately 98% of them singletons. The source material was naive CD4+ T cells sorted from blood. The subset here: CD45RA+ positively selected. Receptor source: a man younger than 40 in good health.

The V and J genes are TRBV7-8 and TRBJ2-5; 8 nucleotides line up with TRBD1. Per germline, CDR1 SGHVS and CDR2 FQNEAQ. V was clipped by 7 bases and J by 2 bases; unmatched bases: 6. The CDR3 is 14 amino acids. CDR3 region: CASNRDRPQETQYF. The CDR3 DNA reads as TGTGCCAGCAACCGGGACAGGCCACAAGAGACCCAGTACTTC.

This chain connects TRBV5-4 to TRBJ2-7, with D uncertain. Trimming took 0 bases from V and 2 from J, leaving 9 bases between them. The germline V gene has CDR1 SGHNT and CDR2 YYREEE (reference sequence). The length of the CDR3 is 14 residues. The CDR3 is CASSLGGETYEQYF. CDR3 DNA sequence: TGTGCCAGCAGCTTGGGCGGTGAGACCTACGAGCAGTACTTC.

The CDR3 is CASSAGLAGGHNEQFF. The DNA of the CDR3 is TGTGCCAGCAGCGCCGGACTAGCGGGAGGCCACAATGAGCAGTTCTTC. This rearrangement joins TRBV9 to TRBJ2-1, with 14 bases matching TRBD2. This CDR3 comprises 16 residues. The germline CDR1 and CDR2 sequences are SGDLS and YYNGEE. J gave up 5 bases and V 3 bases, and 4 bases lay outside the gene matches.

Details on this clone: Additional DNA sequences in this sample encode the identical CDR3. This rearrangement joins TRBV5-1 to TRBJ1-1; weak D call: TRBD1 (5 bases). The length of the CDR3 is 14 residues. V was shortened by 1 base and J by 3 bases, with 10 bases between the two germline ends. Germline CDR1 SGHRS, CDR2 YFSETQ. For the CDR3, the DNA is TGCGCCAGCAGCTTGAGGTCGGGGGACACTGAAGCTTTCTTT. It specifies CASSLRSGDTEAFF.

The chain combines TRBV10-3 with TRBJ2-1, with 11 bases matching TRBD2. With V trimmed by 6 bases and J by 3 bases, 4 bases remained unmatched. Germline loops: CDR1 ENHRY, CDR2 SYGVKD. The CDR3 is 15 amino acids. Here the CDR3 reads CAIRPGLADYNEQFF. Written as DNA, the CDR3 is TGTGCCATCAGACCGGGACTAGCGGACTACAATGAGCAGTTCTTC.

The J gene is TRBJ2-2, the V gene TRBV7-3; D is possibly TRBD1 or TRBD2 (5 bases each). Germline CDR1 reads SGHTA; CDR2 reads FQGTGA. CDR3 length: 14 amino acids. V lost 7 bases, J lost 7 bases, and 16 bases lay in between. CDR3 region: CASTQTTGHGELFF. CDR3 DNA: TGTGCCAGCACCCAAACCACGGGGCACGGGGAGCTGTTTTTT.

With respect to this clone: This sample also contains other DNA sequences that code for the same CDR3. This sequence joins TRBV28 and TRBJ2-1, with D uncertain. This CDR3 has 13 amino acids. Germline V gene lookup returns CDR1 MDHEN and CDR2 SYDVKM. V shed 3 bases and J shed 4 bases, with 7 bases lying between them. DNA of the CDR3: TGTGCCAGCAGTTTGAGAAGGTACAATGAGCAGTTCTTC. As protein: CASSLRRYNEQFF.

The chain employs TRBV6-5 and TRBJ2-3; tentative D call: TRBD2 (6 bases). CDR3 length: 15 residues. The germline V gene has CDR1 MNHEY and CDR2 SVGAGI. V was pared by 6 bases and J by 0 bases, with 13 bases between. This CDR3 is CASSPRDLSTDTQYF. CDR3 nucleotides: TGTGCCAGCAGCCCGCGGGACTTGAGCACAGATACGCAGTATTTT.

About this clone: In the same sample, other DNA sequences code for this CDR3. This chain joins TRBV18 and TRBJ2-7; TRBD2 is a possible D gene (6 bases). The CDR3 loop spans 13 amino acids. From germline, CDR1 is KGHSH and CDR2 LQKENI. Trimming pared 2 bases from V and 4 bases from J, leaving 9 bases between. The CDR3 DNA reads as TGTGCCAGCTCACCAGCGGGGTCTTACGAGCAGTACTTC. It codes for CASSPAGSYEQYF.

The chain links TRBV7-9 to TRBJ1-5, with D unresolved. This CDR3 region has 13 residues. The V end lost 3 bases, the J end lost 2 bases, and 5 bases lay between the germline ends. The germline gives CDR1 SEHNR, CDR2 FQNEAQ (reference sequence). CDR3 nucleotides: TGTGCCAGCAGCTTGCGGCGCAATCAGCCCCAGCATTTT. Translation gives CASSLRRNQPQHF.

The chain recombines TRBV7-2 with TRBJ2-1; D is undetermined. This CDR3 has 13 amino acids. V lost 1 base, J lost 6 bases, and 7 bases lay in between. Germline-derived CDR1 and CDR2 are SGHTA and FQGNSA. DNA of the CDR3: TGTGCCAGCAGCTTAGACGGCGCCAATGAGCAGTTCTTC. Protein: CASSLDGANEQFF. Looking up the rest from reference TRBV7-2 and TRBJ2-1 gives the full variable domain: GAGVSQSPSNKVTEKGKDVELRCDPISGHTALYWYRQSLGQGLEFLIYFQGNSAPDKSGLPSDRFSAERTGGSVSTLTIQRTQQEDSAVYLCASSLDGANEQFFGPGTRLTVL.

A word on this clone: At the DNA level, this CDR3 is encoded by other sequences in the same sample as well. The V gene is TRBV5-1, the J gene TRBJ2-3; no reliable D call. The CDR3 length is 13 residues. CDR1 and CDR2 from the germline V gene are SGHRS and YFSETQ. Trimming took 3 bases from V and 0 from J, leaving 5 bases between them. The CDR3 here is CASSSSSTDTQYF. In nucleotides, the CDR3 is TGCGCCAGCAGCTCCTCTAGCACAGATACGCAGTATTTT. Filled out from reference TRBV5-1 and TRBJ2-3, the complete variable domain reads KAGVTQTPRYLIKTRGQQVTLSCSPISGHRSVSWYQQTPGQGLQFLFEYFSETQRNKGNFPGRFSGRQFSNSRSEMNVSTLELGDSALYLCASSSSSTDTQYFGPGTRLTVL.

V usage is TRBV28 and J usage is TRBJ2-1, with a tentative D call TRBD2 (5 bases). Trimming shortened V by 5 bases and J by 2 bases, and 10 bases separated the two germline ends. There are 14 residues in the CDR3. The germline V gene has CDR1 MDHEN and CDR2 SYDVKM. CDR3 sequence reads: CASSPRRPYNEQFF. DNA for the CDR3: TGTGCCAGCAGTCCACGGAGGCCCTACAATGAGCAGTTCTTC. Drawing the rest from reference TRBV28 and TRBJ2-1, the complete variable domain is DVKVTQSSRYLVKRTGEKVFLECVQDMDHENMFWYRQDPGLGLRLIYFSYDVKMKEKGDIPEGYSVSREKKERFSLILESASTNQTSMYLCASSPRRPYNEQFFGPGTRLTVL.

The chain employs TRBV18 and TRBJ1-2; D may be TRBD1 (6 bases). Germline V CDR1 and CDR2: KGHSH, LQKENI. This CDR3 comprises 15 residues. With 6 bases removed from V and 7 bases from J, the gap between germline ends came to 21 bases. This CDR3 is CASSPTSDSTLGYTF. The CDR3 DNA is TGTGCCAGCTCCCCTACCTCGGACAGTACCCTTGGCTACACCTTC.

This rearrangement joins TRBV5-4 to TRBJ2-7; a weak D match, TRBD2 (6 bases). The CDR3 extends over 14 amino acids. The germline V gene encodes CDR1 SGHNT and CDR2 YYREEE (reference sequence). Deletions cut 4 bases from V and 6 bases from J, with 17 bases between. This chain's CDR3 is CASSTGTPLGEQYF. CDR3 nucleotides: TGTGCCAGCAGCACCGGGACTCCCCTCGGCGAGCAGTACTTC.

This chain joins TRBV5-4 and TRBJ2-5, with D tentatively TRBD2 (5 bases). The CDR3 runs to 16 residues. The V end lost 4 bases, the J end lost 2 bases, and 18 bases lay between the germline ends. Looked up from germline, CDR1 is SGHNT and CDR2 is YYREEE (reference sequence). CDR3: CASSRGGSGAQETQYF. CDR3 coding DNA: TGTGCCAGCAGCCGAGGAGGATCAGGAGCGCAAGAGACCCAGTACTTC.

The chain carries TRBV9 and TRBJ2-1; 10 nucleotides line up with TRBD2. This CDR3 is built from 19 residues. V shed 4 bases and J 0 bases; nucleotides not matched to a gene: 13. From germline, CDR1 is SGDLS and CDR2 YYNGEE. The CDR3 sequence is CASSPQNSRTSGSYNEQFF. In DNA, the CDR3 is TGTGCCAGCAGCCCTCAGAATTCCCGGACTAGCGGCTCCTACAATGAGCAGTTCTTC.

The gene calls are TRBV18 and TRBJ1-6; no reliable D call. There are 14 residues in the CDR3. Germline CDR1 reads KGHSH; CDR2 reads LQKENI. V was pared by 2 bases and J by 4 bases, with 6 bases between. The CDR3 sequence is CASSPIAYNSPLHF. Written as DNA, the CDR3 is TGTGCCAGCTCACCAATCGCTTATAATTCACCCCTCCACTTT. Filled out from reference TRBV18 and TRBJ1-6, the complete variable domain reads NAGVMQNPRHLVRRRGQEARLRCSPMKGHSHVYWYRQLPEEGLKFMVYLQKENIIDESGMPKERFSAEFPKEGPSILRIQQVVRGDSAAYFCASSPIAYNSPLHFGNGTRLTVT.

Concerning this clone: Other nucleotide sequences from this sample produce the same CDR3. The gene calls are TRBV6-5 and TRBJ1-1; TRBD1 might be the D (5 bases). This CDR3 has 14 residues. V gave up 5 bases and J gave up 1 base, with 11 bases separating them. Germline V gene data show CDR1 as MNHEY and CDR2 as SVGAGI. CDR3 in DNA: TGTGCCAGCAGTGGGACGGCGGGGAACACTGAAGCTTTCTTT. This gives the protein CASSGTAGNTEAFF.

Only one count was recorded for this clone. The genes are TRBV5-4 and TRBJ2-5; D is possibly TRBD2 (5 bases). The CDR3 has 14 residues. V was shortened by 6 bases and J by 4 bases, with 16 bases between the two germline ends. Germline V gives CDR1 SGHNT, CDR2 YYREEE (reference sequence). The CDR3 here is CASKDYPKGETQYF. CDR3 coding DNA: TGTGCCAGCAAAGACTACCCGAAGGGAGAGACCCAGTACTTC.